A single sample gave rise to the 10 T cell receptor beta chains below, sequenced in a study of high-grade serous ovarian cancer treatment subgroups. Tumor tissue was taken before any definitive surgery or chemotherapy was given. The assay was immunoSEQ multiplex PCR, and TCRdb's table has in-frame clones only and misses some. The table shows about 36,000 clones, with about four fifths occurring only once. The sequenced material came from tumor tissue. These receptors were obtained from a human donor with high-grade serous ovarian cancer.

The chain has TRBV28 and TRBJ1-3; D gene unclear. Germline V CDR1 and CDR2: MDHEN, SYDVKM. Trimming removed 3 bases at V and 4 bases at J, with 10 bases between. This CDR3 spans 14 amino acids. The CDR3 coding sequence is TGTGCCAGCAGTTTCAGCGATCTGGGAAACACCATATATTTT. Translated, it gives CASSFSDLGNTIYF.

V is TRBV28 and J is TRBJ1-1, with 7 positions matching TRBD1. This CDR3 has 15 amino acids. The germline CDR1 and CDR2 sequences are MDHEN and SYDVKM. J gave up 5 bases and V 7 bases, and 13 bases lay outside the gene matches. The CDR3 spells CASTPPTGRSTEAFF. As DNA, the CDR3 is TGTGCCAGCACCCCCCCGACAGGGAGGAGTACTGAAGCTTTCTTT.

The CDR3 region is CASSPPPGQPDSPLHF. CDR3 in DNA: TGTGCCAGCAGCCCGCCACCGGGACAGCCGGATTCACCCCTCCACTTT. The rearrangement links TRBV7-9 to TRBJ1-6; 7 bases are shared with TRBD1. With V trimmed by 5 bases and J by 8 bases, 12 bases remained unmatched. Germline-derived CDR1 and CDR2 are SEHNR and FQNEAQ (reference sequence). The CDR3 has 16 residues.

The chain carries TRBV7-9 and TRBJ2-1; 7 nucleotides line up with TRBD2. This CDR3 is built from 15 residues. The trim removed 3 bases at V and 2 bases at J, leaving 4 bases unmatched. Germline V gene data show CDR1 as SEHNR and CDR2 as FQNEAQ (reference sequence). This chain's CDR3 is CASSFEGGPYNEQFF. CDR3 DNA sequence: TGTGCCAGCAGCTTTGAGGGAGGGCCCTACAATGAGCAGTTCTTC.

The V call is TRBV11-1, the J call TRBJ2-5; 7 nucleotides agree with TRBD1. CDR1 is SGHAT, CDR2 FQDESV, per germline (reference sequence). The junction had 13 bases not matched to a gene; V was cut back by 3 bases and J by 3 bases. This CDR3 has 17 amino acids. The CDR3 loop reads CASSFGAGWDREETQYF. The CDR3 nucleotides are TGTGCCAGCAGCTTTGGAGCCGGTTGGGACAGAGAAGAGACCCAGTACTTC.

The chain couples TRBV6-5 to TRBJ2-5; D is uncertain. The CDR3 has 16 amino acids. The germline V gene has CDR1 MNHEY and CDR2 SVGAGI. V lost 0 bases, J lost 5 bases, and 16 bases lay in between. CDR3 coding DNA: TGTGCCAGCAGTTACTCGATTAGACGGTTTAAGGAGACCCAGTACTTC. The encoded protein is CASSYSIRRFKETQYF.

The rearrangement links TRBV4-1 to TRBJ2-7; 9 bases map to TRBD1. V dropped 1 base and J dropped 2; count of bases not matched to a gene: 3. This CDR3 comprises 15 residues. Germline CDR1 MGHRA, CDR2 YSYEKL. CDR3 sequence: CASSQGGQGPYEQYF. The DNA for the CDR3 is TGCGCCAGCAGCCAAGGGGGACAGGGTCCCTACGAGCAGTACTTC.

The chain employs TRBV5-6 and TRBJ1-1, with a weak D call TRBD1 (5 bases). V dropped 4 bases and J dropped 7 bases, with 20 bases sitting between them. Germline V lookup: CDR1 SGHDT, CDR2 YYEEEE. The CDR3 is made up of 15 amino acids. The CDR3 sequence is CASSQFRLLGDEAFF. The CDR3 DNA sequence: TGTGCCAGCAGCCAATTCCGACTTTTAGGGGATGAAGCTTTCTTT.

The rearrangement uses TRBV9 and TRBJ2-2; 7 bases fit TRBD2. The CDR3 runs to 16 residues. The junction had 10 bases not matched to a gene; V was cut back by 0 bases and J by 8 bases. Germline V gene lookup returns CDR1 SGDLS and CDR2 YYNGEE. This CDR3 reads CASSVGAGEGTGELFF. Written as DNA, the CDR3 is TGTGCCAGCAGCGTAGGGGCGGGAGAGGGAACTGGGGAGCTGTTTTTT.

The chain joins TRBV10-3 to TRBJ2-1, with 12 bases aligning to TRBD2. V gave up 0 bases and J gave up 8 bases; unmatched junction bases: 8. Germline CDR1 is ENHRY and CDR2 is SYGVKD. The CDR3 has 17 amino acids. CDR3 sequence reads: CAISESNLAGGADEQFF. DNA of the CDR3: TGTGCCATCAGTGAGTCGAATCTAGCGGGGGGGGCCGATGAGCAGTTCTTC.